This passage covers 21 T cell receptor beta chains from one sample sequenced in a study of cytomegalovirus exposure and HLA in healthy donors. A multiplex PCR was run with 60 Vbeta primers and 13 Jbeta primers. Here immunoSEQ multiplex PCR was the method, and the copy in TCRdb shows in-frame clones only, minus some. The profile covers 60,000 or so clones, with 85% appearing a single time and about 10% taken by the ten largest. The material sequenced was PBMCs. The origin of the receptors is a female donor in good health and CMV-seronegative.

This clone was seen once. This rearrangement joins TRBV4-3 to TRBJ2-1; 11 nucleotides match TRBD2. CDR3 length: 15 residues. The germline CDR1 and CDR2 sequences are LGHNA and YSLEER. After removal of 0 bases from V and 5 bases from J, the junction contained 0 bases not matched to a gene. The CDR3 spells CASSQEGLADNEQFF. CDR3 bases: TGCGCCAGCAGCCAAGAGGGACTAGCGGACAATGAGCAGTTCTTC.

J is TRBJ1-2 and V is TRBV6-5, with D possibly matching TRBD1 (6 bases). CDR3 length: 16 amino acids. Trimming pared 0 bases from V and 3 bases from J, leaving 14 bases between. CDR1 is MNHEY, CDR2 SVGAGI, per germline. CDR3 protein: CASSYSLGGGHYGYTF. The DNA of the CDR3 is TGTGCCAGCAGTTACTCCTTAGGGGGGGGCCACTATGGCTACACCTTC.

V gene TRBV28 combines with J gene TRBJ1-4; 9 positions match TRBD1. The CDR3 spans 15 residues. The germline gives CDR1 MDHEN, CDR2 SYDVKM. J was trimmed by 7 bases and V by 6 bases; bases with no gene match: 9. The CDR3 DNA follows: TGTGCCAGCAGCACTCCGGGACAGGGAGGTGAAAAACTGTTTTTT. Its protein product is CASSTPGQGGEKLFF.

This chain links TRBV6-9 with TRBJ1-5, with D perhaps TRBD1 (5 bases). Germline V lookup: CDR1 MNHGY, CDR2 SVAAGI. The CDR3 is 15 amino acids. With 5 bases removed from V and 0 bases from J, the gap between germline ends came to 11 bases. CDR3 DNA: TGTGCCAGCAGTCGGACAAGCTCTAGCAATCAGCCCCAGCATTTT. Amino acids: CASSRTSSSNQPQHF.

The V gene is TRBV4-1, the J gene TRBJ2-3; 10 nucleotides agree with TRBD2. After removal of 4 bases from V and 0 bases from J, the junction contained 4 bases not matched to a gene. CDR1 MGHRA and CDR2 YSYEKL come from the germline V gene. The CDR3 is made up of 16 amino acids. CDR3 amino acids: CASSLRTSGSTDTQYF. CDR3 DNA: TGCGCCAGCAGCCTACGGACTAGCGGTAGCACAGATACGCAGTATTTT.

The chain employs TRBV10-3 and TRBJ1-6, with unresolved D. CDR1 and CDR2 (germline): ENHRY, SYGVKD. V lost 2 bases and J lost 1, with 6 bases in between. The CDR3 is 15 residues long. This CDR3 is CAISEELSYNSPLHF. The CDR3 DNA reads TGTGCCATCAGTGAGGAGTTATCCTATAATTCACCCCTCCACTTT.

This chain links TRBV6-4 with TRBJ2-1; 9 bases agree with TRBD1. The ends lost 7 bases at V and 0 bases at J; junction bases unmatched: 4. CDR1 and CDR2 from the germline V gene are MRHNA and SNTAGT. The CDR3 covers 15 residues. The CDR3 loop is CASNGDRVSYNEQFF. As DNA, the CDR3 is TGTGCCAGCAACGGGGACAGGGTCTCCTACAATGAGCAGTTCTTC.

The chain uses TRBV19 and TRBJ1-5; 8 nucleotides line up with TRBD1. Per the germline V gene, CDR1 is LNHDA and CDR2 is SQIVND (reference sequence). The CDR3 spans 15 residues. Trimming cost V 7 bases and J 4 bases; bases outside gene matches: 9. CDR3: CASNYGTGYNQPQHF. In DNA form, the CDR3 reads TGTGCCAGTAACTACGGGACAGGATATAATCAGCCCCAGCATTTT.

The CDR3 DNA sequence: TGTGCCAGCAGCTCAGGGGTAGGGGGCGTTCAAGAGACCCAGTACTTC. As protein: CASSSGVGGVQETQYF. V usage is TRBV7-3 and J usage is TRBJ2-5; TRBD1 agrees at 7 bases. V gave up 4 bases and J gave up 2 bases; unmatched junction bases: 10. This CDR3 comprises 16 residues. CDR1 is SGHTA and CDR2 is FQGTGA in the germline V gene. The full variable domain, its missing parts supplied by reference TRBV7-3 and TRBJ2-5, is GAGVSQTPSNKVTEKGKYVELRCDPISGHTALYWYRQSLGQGPEFLIYFQGTGAADDSGLPNDRFFAVRPEGSVSTLKIQRTERGDSAVYLCASSSGVGGVQETQYFGPGTRLLVL.

The CDR3 region has the DNA TGTGCCAGCAGGACGGAGGTCAGCCCATTCTACGAGCAGTACTTC. Protein product: CASRTEVSPFYEQYF. The chain couples TRBV2 to TRBJ2-7; tentatively, D is TRBD2 (5 bases). From germline, CDR1 is SNHLY and CDR2 FYNNEI. V was clipped by 6 bases and J by 3 bases, with 18 bases between them. The CDR3 runs 15 residues.

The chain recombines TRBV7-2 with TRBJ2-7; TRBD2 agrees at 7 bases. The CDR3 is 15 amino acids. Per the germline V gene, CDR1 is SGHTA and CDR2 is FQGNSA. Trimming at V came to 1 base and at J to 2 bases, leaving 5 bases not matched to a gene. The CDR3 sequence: CASSLGGGRAYEQYF. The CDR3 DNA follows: TGTGCCAGCAGCTTAGGTGGCGGGAGAGCCTACGAGCAGTACTTC.

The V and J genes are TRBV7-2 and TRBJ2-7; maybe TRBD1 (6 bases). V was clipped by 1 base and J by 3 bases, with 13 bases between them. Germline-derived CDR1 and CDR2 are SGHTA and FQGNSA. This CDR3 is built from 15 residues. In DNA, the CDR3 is TGTGCCAGCAGCTTAGAAAGACAGGCCCACTACGAGCAGTACTTC. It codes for CASSLERQAHYEQYF.

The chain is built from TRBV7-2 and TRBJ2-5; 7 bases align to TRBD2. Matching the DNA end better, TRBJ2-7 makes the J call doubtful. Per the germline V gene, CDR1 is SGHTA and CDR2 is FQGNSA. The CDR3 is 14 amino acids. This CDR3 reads CASSLWGGSYEQYF. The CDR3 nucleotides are TGTGCCAGCAGCTTATGGGGGGGGTCCTACGAGCAGTACTTC.

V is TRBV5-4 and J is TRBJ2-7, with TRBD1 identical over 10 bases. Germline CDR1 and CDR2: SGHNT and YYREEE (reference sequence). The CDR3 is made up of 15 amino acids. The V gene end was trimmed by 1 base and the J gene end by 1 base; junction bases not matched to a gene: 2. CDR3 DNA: TGTGCCAGCAGCTTGTGGGACAGGGGTTCCTACGAGCAGTACTTC. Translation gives CASSLWDRGSYEQYF.

The CDR3 nucleotides are TGTGCCAGCAGCTTAGTGGGGGCAGGGGGCAGGAATGAGCAGTTCTTC. Protein product: CASSLVGAGGRNEQFF. The chain combines TRBV7-3 with TRBJ2-1, with TRBD1 matching 8 bases. The CDR3 spans 16 residues. The junction had 10 bases not matched to a gene; V was cut back by 2 bases and J by 7 bases. Per germline, CDR1 SGHTA and CDR2 FQGTGA.

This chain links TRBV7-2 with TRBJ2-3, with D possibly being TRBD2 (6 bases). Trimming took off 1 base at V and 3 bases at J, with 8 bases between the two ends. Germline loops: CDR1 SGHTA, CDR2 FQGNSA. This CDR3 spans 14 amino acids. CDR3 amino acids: CASSLETRTDTQYF. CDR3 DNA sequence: TGTGCCAGCAGCTTAGAGACTAGAACAGATACGCAGTATTTT.

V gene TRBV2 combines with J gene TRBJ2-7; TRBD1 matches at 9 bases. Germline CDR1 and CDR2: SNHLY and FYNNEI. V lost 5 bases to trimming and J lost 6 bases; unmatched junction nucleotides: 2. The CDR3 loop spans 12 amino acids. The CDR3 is CASSTGGSEQYF. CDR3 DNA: TGTGCCAGCAGTACAGGGGGCTCCGAGCAGTACTTC.

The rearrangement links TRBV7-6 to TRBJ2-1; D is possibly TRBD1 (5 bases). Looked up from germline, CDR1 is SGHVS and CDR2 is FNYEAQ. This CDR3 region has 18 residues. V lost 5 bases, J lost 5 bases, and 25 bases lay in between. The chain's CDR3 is CASSLTQQGRLPHNEQFF. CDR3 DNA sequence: TGTGCCAGCAGCCTTACCCAGCAGGGCAGGCTTCCGCACAATGAGCAGTTCTTC.

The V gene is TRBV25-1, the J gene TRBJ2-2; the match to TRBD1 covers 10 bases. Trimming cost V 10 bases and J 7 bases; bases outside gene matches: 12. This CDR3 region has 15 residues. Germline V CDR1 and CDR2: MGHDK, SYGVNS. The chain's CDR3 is CATKGQGPALGELFF. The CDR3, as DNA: TGTGCCACCAAGGGACAGGGGCCTGCCCTCGGGGAGCTGTTTTTT.

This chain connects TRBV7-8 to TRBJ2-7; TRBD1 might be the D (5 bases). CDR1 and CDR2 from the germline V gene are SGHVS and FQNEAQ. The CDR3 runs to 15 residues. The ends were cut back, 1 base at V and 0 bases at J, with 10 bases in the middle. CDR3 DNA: TGTGCCAGCAGCTTAGAAGGGGTGGGCTCCTACGAGCAGTACTTC. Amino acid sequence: CASSLEGVGSYEQYF.

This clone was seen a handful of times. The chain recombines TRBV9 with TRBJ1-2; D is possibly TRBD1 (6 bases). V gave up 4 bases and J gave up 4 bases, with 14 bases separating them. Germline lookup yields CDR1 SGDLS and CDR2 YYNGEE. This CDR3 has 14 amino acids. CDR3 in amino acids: CASSPDTGSYGYTF. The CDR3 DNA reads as TGTGCCAGCAGCCCCGACACAGGGTCCTATGGCTACACCTTC.